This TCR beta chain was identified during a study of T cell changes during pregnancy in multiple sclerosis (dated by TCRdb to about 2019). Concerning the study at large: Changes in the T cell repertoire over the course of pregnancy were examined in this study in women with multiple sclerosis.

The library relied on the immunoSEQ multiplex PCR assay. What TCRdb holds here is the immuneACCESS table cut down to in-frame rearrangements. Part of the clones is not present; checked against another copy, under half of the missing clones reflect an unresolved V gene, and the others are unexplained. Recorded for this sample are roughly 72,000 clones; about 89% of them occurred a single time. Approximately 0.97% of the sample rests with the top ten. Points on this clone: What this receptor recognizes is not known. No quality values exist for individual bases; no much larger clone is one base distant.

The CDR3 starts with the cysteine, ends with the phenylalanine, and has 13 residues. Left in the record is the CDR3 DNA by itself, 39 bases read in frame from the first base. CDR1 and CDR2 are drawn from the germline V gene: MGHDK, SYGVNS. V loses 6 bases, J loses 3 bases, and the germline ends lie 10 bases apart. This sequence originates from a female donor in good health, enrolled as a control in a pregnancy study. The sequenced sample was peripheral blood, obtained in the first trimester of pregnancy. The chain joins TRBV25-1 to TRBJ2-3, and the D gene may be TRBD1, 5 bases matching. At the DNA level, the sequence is TGTGCCAGCAGAATGGCAGGGACAGATACGCAGTATTTT. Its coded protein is CASRMAGTDTQYF.